Listed below are T cell receptor beta chains from one sample, sequenced in a study of T-cell memory formation after mild COVID-19. MiXCR, run by TCRdb on the 5' RACE reads, gives a single entry per CDR3 protein. The sample includes 180,000 or so distinct CDR3 sequences, 11% of them seen just once. Sequenced: PBMCs or a T cell subset sorted from them (not recorded which). All receptors come from a man between 18 and 29 years old who had mild COVID-19 (a few samples of this study predate the infection). Cell type and time point are not known. Both conserved end residues are part of each CDR3. D genes are given only for firm matches. Clone size is shown for a subset of rows, as once, few, many or a class of expanded clone.

NA | TRBJ2-7 | few | TRBV28 | TGTGCCAGCAGATCCACAGGTTCAGGGTCCTACGAGCAGTACTTC | CASRSTGSGSYEQYF
NA | TRBJ2-1 | NA | TRBV7-8 | TGTGCCAGCACCCCCTCTGGGCCAGGCAATGAGCAGTTCTTC | CASTPSGPGNEQFF
NA | TRBJ2-7 | few | TRBV4-1 | TGCGCCAGCAGCCAAGTACTACACGAGCAGTACTTC | CASSQVLHEQYF
NA | TRBJ2-3 | NA | TRBV2 | TGTGCCAGCCGTGCTGGGGGCACAGATACGCAGTATTTT | CASRAGGTDTQYF
NA | TRBJ2-5 | NA | TRBV29-1 | TGCAGCCTTCGGGACGTTTGGTACCAAGAGACCCAGTACTTC | CSLRDVWYQETQYF
NA | TRBJ1-2 | many | TRBV14 | TGTGCCAGCAGCCGGGACACTAACTATGGCTACACCTTC | CASSRDTNYGYTF
NA | TRBJ1-4 | few | TRBV7-9 | TGTGCCAGCAGCTTACTCCTGGAGTCTAATGAAAAACTGTTTTTT | CASSLLLESNEKLFF
NA | TRBJ2-1 | many | TRBV2 | TGTGCCAGCAGTGAAGCGCGAGAGTTACTAGCCTGGTTCTTC | CASSEARELLAWFF
NA | TRBJ1-2 | many | TRBV6-2/TRBV6-3 | TGTGCCAGCAGTTACGAAGAAAACTATGGCTACACCTTC | CASSYEENYGYTF
TRBD2 | TRBJ2-1 | NA | TRBV5-1 | TGCGCCAGCAGCCCAACCGGGGGGAACAATGAGCAGTTCTTC | CASSPTGGNNEQFF
TRBD2 | TRBJ2-5 | many | TRBV20-1 | TGCAGTGCTACTCTAGCGGGGGGCCGGGAGACCCAGTACTTC | CSATLAGGRETQYF
NA | TRBJ2-3 | many | TRBV5-6 | TGTGCCAGCAGCGACACAGGGAGAGATACGCAGTATTTT | CASSDTGRDTQYF
NA | TRBJ2-3 | few | TRBV10-3 | TGTGCCATCAGTTCTGGGGGTACAGATACGCAGTATTTT | CAISSGGTDTQYF
TRBD2 | TRBJ2-1 | NA | TRBV2 | TGTGCCAGCAGTCAAAGCGGGGGAGAGCAGTTCTTC | CASSQSGGEQFF
NA | TRBJ2-1 | NA | TRBV13 | TGTGCCAGCAGCCCAGAGGCGGTTGGTGAGCAGTTCTTC | CASSPEAVGEQFF
NA | TRBJ1-3 | many | TRBV5-1 | TGCGCCAGCAGCTTGGACCACTCTGGAAACACCATATATTTT | CASSLDHSGNTIYF
NA | TRBJ1-4 | NA | TRBV5-5 | TGTGCCAGCAGCTCCCCCGGACCGATTGAAAAACTGTTTTTT | CASSSPGPIEKLFF